The 25 T cell receptor beta chains below were found in one sample sequenced in a study of cytomegalovirus exposure and HLA in healthy donors. The PCR had 60 Vbeta and 13 Jbeta primers. Sequencing was performed with immunoSEQ multiplex PCR; in TCRdb, only in-frame clones are kept and a portion is missing. The sample holds approximately 100,000 clones. The material sequenced was PBMCs. The receptor set was obtained from a man aged 45-65 years in good health and CMV-seronegative.

V is TRBV5-4 and J is TRBJ2-2, with a tentative D call TRBD2 (6 bases). Trimming took 4 bases from V and 4 from J, leaving 20 bases between them. Germline CDR1 is SGHNT and CDR2 is YYREEE (reference sequence). This CDR3 is built from 17 residues. CDR3 region: CASSRSFGGSGTGELFF. The CDR3 DNA reads TGTGCCAGCAGCCGGTCATTCGGAGGGAGTGGCACCGGGGAGCTGTTTTTT.

This rearrangement joins TRBV19 to TRBJ1-5, with D unresolved. CDR3 length: 15 residues. Trimming stripped 2 bases from V and 2 bases from J, with 10 bases between. Germline assignment: CDR1 LNHDA and CDR2 SQIVND (reference sequence). The CDR3 nucleotides are TGTGCCAGTAGTATACAAGGCGGTGGCAATCAGCCCCAGCATTTT. The encoded protein is CASSIQGGGNQPQHF.

The genes are TRBV5-6 and TRBJ1-5; maybe TRBD1 (5 bases). The CDR3 has 13 residues. Between the trimmed V and J ends, which lost 4 bases and 7 bases, there was a span of 12 bases. Germline CDR1 is SGHDT and CDR2 is YYEEEE. The CDR3, as DNA: TGTGCCAGCAGCGGGGGGGGAGGACAGCCCCAGCATTTT. This sequence encodes CASSGGGGQPQHF.

This chain uses TRBV5-1 with TRBJ1-4, with no clear D. The CDR3 contains 14 residues. Between the trimmed V and J ends, which lost 0 bases and 2 bases, there was a span of 5 bases. In germline, CDR1 is SGHRS, CDR2 YFSETQ. CDR3 sequence reads: CASSLAQTNEKLFF. The CDR3 DNA follows: TGCGCCAGCAGCTTGGCTCAGACTAATGAAAAACTGTTTTTT.

CDR3 coding DNA: TGTGCCAGCAGCGAAGAAAGACAGGGTAAGGCTTTCTTT. Translation: CASSEERQGKAFF. The chain employs TRBV9 and TRBJ1-1; 7 bases fit TRBD1. The ends lost 3 bases at V and 11 bases at J; junction bases unmatched: 10. There are 13 residues in the CDR3. In germline, CDR1 is SGDLS, CDR2 YYNGEE.

J is TRBJ1-1 and V is TRBV15; D might be TRBD1 (6 bases). Germline CDR1 is LNHNV and CDR2 is YYDKDF (reference sequence). Trimming cost V 1 base and J 4 bases, with 7 bases left between them. CDR3 length equals 13 residues. CDR3 protein: CATSRGGGTEAFF. The CDR3 nucleotides are TGTGCCACCAGCAGAGGAGGGGGCACTGAAGCTTTCTTT. Looking up the rest from reference TRBV15 and TRBJ1-1 gives the full variable domain: DAMVIQNPRYQVTQFGKPVTLSCSQTLNHNVMYWYQQKSSQAPKLLFHYYDKDFNNEADTPDNFQSRRPNTSFCFLDIRSPGLGDTAMYLCATSRGGGTEAFFGQGTRLTVV.

The J gene is TRBJ2-7, the V gene TRBV6-5, with D tentatively TRBD1 (6 bases). The CDR3 runs to 15 residues. Trimming cost V 2 bases and J 2 bases, with 13 bases left between them. Looked up from germline, CDR1 is MNHEY and CDR2 is SVGAGI. CDR3 in DNA: TGTGCCAGCAGTTACCGCTACGGACAGACCTACGAGCAGTACTTC. As protein: CASSYRYGQTYEQYF.

The rearrangement joins TRBV5-1 to TRBJ2-5; no clear D. Trimming took 0 bases from V and 4 from J, leaving 7 bases between them. This CDR3 comprises 13 residues. The V gene's germline CDR1 is SGHRS and CDR2 YFSETQ. The CDR3 DNA reads TGCGCCAGCAGCTTGGGGAGTGGAGAGACCCAGTACTTC. Its translation: CASSLGSGETQYF.

V is TRBV5-1 and J is TRBJ2-7, with TRBD2 identical over 8 bases. CDR1 and CDR2 (germline): SGHRS, YFSETQ. The CDR3 has 14 amino acids. With 0 bases clipped from V and 7 bases from J, the junction kept 6 bases outside the gene matches. The CDR3 here is CASSLVGRAYEQYF. The CDR3 nucleotides are TGCGCCAGCAGCTTGGTCGGGAGGGCATATGAGCAGTACTTC.

The chain joins TRBV7-2 to TRBJ2-1; tentative D call: TRBD2 (6 bases). The CDR3 has 13 amino acids. Trimming cost V 3 bases and J 6 bases, with 9 bases left between them. Germline V CDR1 and CDR2: SGHTA, FQGNSA. Here the CDR3 DNA reads TGTGCCAGCAGCTTGGGACTGCTCAATGAGCAGTTCTTC. Its protein product is CASSLGLLNEQFF.

The chain combines TRBV6-6 with TRBJ2-7, with 10 positions matching TRBD1. The ends lost 2 bases at V and 4 bases at J; junction bases unmatched: 2. The CDR3 is 14 residues long. Germline CDR1 MNHNY, CDR2 SVGAGI (reference sequence). CDR3 amino acids: CASSYGTGEYEQYF. The CDR3 DNA follows: TGTGCCAGCAGTTACGGGACAGGGGAATACGAGCAGTACTTC.

V gene TRBV9 combines with J gene TRBJ2-5, with 14 bases aligning to TRBD2. The germline gives CDR1 SGDLS, CDR2 YYNGEE. This CDR3 region has 15 residues. V lost 2 bases, J lost 11 bases, and 8 bases stayed unmatched. The CDR3 sequence: CASSVSGLAGDEQYF. In DNA, the CDR3 is TGTGCCAGCAGCGTTTCGGGACTAGCGGGAGATGAGCAGTACTTC.

The rearrangement links TRBV6-6 to TRBJ2-2; weak D call: TRBD2 (5 bases). The germline CDR1 and CDR2 sequences are MNHNY and SVGAGI (reference sequence). V gave up 4 bases and J gave up 3 bases, with 9 bases separating them. The CDR3 consists of 14 residues. Here the CDR3 DNA reads TGTGCCAGCAGTTTCACTAGTGACACCGGGGAGCTGTTTTTT. This codes for CASSFTSDTGELFF.

The V gene is TRBV28, the J gene TRBJ1-1; 7 bases map to TRBD1. Germline CDR1 is MDHEN and CDR2 is SYDVKM. The CDR3 has 11 amino acids. V trimming: 11 bases; J trimming: 6 bases; junction bases outside the gene matches: 6. DNA for the CDR3: TGTGCCGCCCAGGGGGGTCCTGAAGCTTTCTTT. Its translation is CAAQGGPEAFF.

The chain recombines TRBV29-1 with TRBJ1-2; 8 positions agree with TRBD1. Trimming at V came to 7 bases and at J to 5 bases, leaving 3 bases not matched to a gene. Germline CDR1 reads SQVTM; CDR2 reads ANQGSEA. The CDR3 has 11 residues. The CDR3 DNA reads as TGCAGCGGGGGACAGGCGTATGGCTACACCTTC. Translation gives CSGGQAYGYTF.

The chain is built from TRBV11-3 and TRBJ1-1, with a weak D call TRBD1 (5 bases). The CDR3 contains 14 residues. The V and J ends lost 4 bases and 1 base respectively, with 10 bases between them. CDR1 and CDR2 (germline): SGHNT, YENEEA. Here the CDR3 DNA reads TGTGCCAGCAGCTGGCGACAGCAGAACACTGAAGCTTTCTTT. Its protein is CASSWRQQNTEAFF.

The chain recombines TRBV18 with TRBJ1-2; possible D gene TRBD1, 5 bases. V was clipped by 3 bases and J by 2 bases, with 10 bases between them. Germline values: CDR1 KGHSH, CDR2 LQKENI. The CDR3 runs to 14 residues. The CDR3 nucleotides read TGTGCCAGCTCACCTGACAGTCTAAACTATGGCTACACCTTC. Its translation is CASSPDSLNYGYTF.

This chain links TRBV19 with TRBJ2-7; 9 nucleotides match TRBD1. In germline, CDR1 is LNHDA, CDR2 SQIVND (reference sequence). The CDR3 has 14 amino acids. Unmatched junction bases numbered 6, after V lost 5 bases and J lost 4 bases. DNA for the CDR3: TGTGCCAGTAGTCAACCCGGACAGGGGTACGAGCAGTACTTC. It translates to CASSQPGQGYEQYF.

The chain uses TRBV12-5 and TRBJ1-1, with D possibly TRBD1 on 5 matching bases. Trimming stripped 6 bases from V and 4 bases from J, with 15 bases between. From germline, CDR1 is LGHNT and CDR2 FRNRAP. The CDR3 is 14 amino acids. The CDR3 spells CASGPNGGITEAFF. CDR3 nucleotides: TGTGCTAGTGGCCCTAACGGGGGAATCACTGAAGCTTTCTTT.

The chain combines TRBV19 with TRBJ2-2; D is unclear. The length of the CDR3 is 14 residues. Germline values: CDR1 LNHDA, CDR2 SQIVND (reference sequence). Trimming stripped 3 bases from V and 5 bases from J, with 10 bases between. The CDR3 is CASSIPSWTGELFF. CDR3 DNA: TGTGCCAGTAGTATTCCTAGTTGGACCGGGGAGCTGTTTTTT.

V usage is TRBV19 and J usage is TRBJ2-7; tentatively, D is TRBD2 (5 bases). The germline CDR1 and CDR2 sequences are LNHDA and SQIVND (reference sequence). This CDR3 has 14 residues. V shed 5 bases and J shed 0 bases, with 11 bases lying between them. Here the CDR3 reads CASSREGGSYEQYF. CDR3 nucleotide sequence: TGTGCCAGTAGTCGGGAAGGAGGCTCCTACGAGCAGTACTTC.

The chain links TRBV7-6 to TRBJ2-1; TRBD2 is a possible D gene (6 bases). The CDR3 loop spans 14 amino acids. The ends were cut back, 5 bases at V and 5 bases at J, with 13 bases in the middle. Germline V gene data show CDR1 as SGHVS and CDR2 as FNYEAQ. This chain's CDR3 is CASSRIWGDNEQFF. In nucleotides, the CDR3 is TGTGCCAGCAGCCGGATTTGGGGGGACAATGAGCAGTTCTTC.

The V and J genes are TRBV25-1 and TRBJ1-2; TRBD1 agrees at 7 bases. This CDR3 has 15 amino acids. Germline CDR1 reads MGHDK; CDR2 reads SYGVNS. V gave up 3 bases and J gave up 3 bases; unmatched junction bases: 7. DNA of the CDR3: TGTGCCAGCAGTGACCAAATCGGACAGGACTATGGCTACACCTTC. It translates to CASSDQIGQDYGYTF.

The rearrangement links TRBV25-1 to TRBJ1-1; tentative D call: TRBD1 (5 bases). The CDR3 contains 15 residues. Germline lookup yields CDR1 MGHDK and CDR2 SYGVNS. The germline V and J ends were trimmed by 4 bases and 2 bases, with 14 bases remaining between them. The CDR3 DNA is TGTGCCAGCAGTGCCCCGTTGACAGTAAACACTGAAGCTTTCTTT. It encodes CASSAPLTVNTEAFF.

The chain uses TRBV6-5 and TRBJ2-5; TRBD1 aligns across 7 bases. The CDR3 loop spans 14 amino acids. The J segment lost 3 bases and the V segment lost 8 bases, leaving 9 bases of the junction unmatched. Germline lookup yields CDR1 MNHEY and CDR2 SVGAGI. The CDR3 loop reads CASGTGERKETQYF. CDR3 DNA: TGTGCCAGCGGAACAGGGGAAAGAAAAGAGACCCAGTACTTC.